One and the same sample provided the 32 T cell receptor beta chains below, sequenced in a study of cytomegalovirus exposure and HLA in healthy donors. Primers for the PCR totalled 60 Vbeta and 13 Jbeta. Some clones are missing from TCRdb's copy, which holds only in-frame ones; the method was immunoSEQ multiplex PCR. The sample includes roughly 290,000 clones, 80% of them seen just once. The sequenced material came from PBMCs. All receptors come from a girl aged 2-9 years in good health and CMV-seronegative.

The V and J genes are TRBV5-1 and TRBJ2-6, with D perhaps TRBD2 (5 bases). The CDR3 runs to 17 residues. Trimming removed 4 bases at V and 0 bases at J, with 14 bases between. The germline gives CDR1 SGHRS, CDR2 YFSETQ. Here the CDR3 DNA reads TGCGCCAGCAGCGCCCGGGAACGGCTCTCTGGGGCCAACGTCCTGACTTTC. Amino acid sequence: CASSARERLSGANVLTF.

The gene calls are TRBV28 and TRBJ1-2; TRBD1 agrees at 9 bases. The V and J ends lost 6 bases and 4 bases, in that order; junction bases with no gene match: 6. From germline, CDR1 is MDHEN and CDR2 SYDVKM. The CDR3 covers 14 residues. The DNA for the CDR3 is TGTGCCAGCAGCTTCTTGACAGGGGGCTATGGCTACACCTTC. It yields the protein CASSFLTGGYGYTF.

The rearrangement joins TRBV9 to TRBJ1-5; 8 positions match TRBD1. The CDR3 length is 19 residues. With 4 bases clipped from V and 1 base from J, the junction kept 16 bases outside the gene matches. Germline CDR1 SGDLS, CDR2 YYNGEE. The CDR3 is CASSLNAARDRWSNQPQHF. The CDR3 nucleotides read TGTGCCAGCAGCCTTAACGCCGCCCGGGACAGGTGGAGCAATCAGCCCCAGCATTTT.

This chain joins TRBV4-2 and TRBJ2-1; D is unclear. Germline V lookup: CDR1 LGHNA, CDR2 YNFKEQ. This CDR3 contains 15 residues. Deletions cut 1 base from V and 9 bases from J, with 16 bases between. CDR3 DNA sequence: TGTGCCAGCAGCCAAGTTAAGCCCCGCCGGAGTGAGCAGTTCTTC. It translates to CASSQVKPRRSEQFF.

The V call is TRBV18, the J call TRBJ2-1, with 7 bases aligning to TRBD2. The germline V gene has CDR1 KGHSH and CDR2 LQKENI. The J segment lost 10 bases and the V segment lost 2 bases, leaving 14 bases of the junction unmatched. The CDR3 covers 16 residues. DNA of the CDR3: TGTGCCAGCTCACCAGGCAGGGACTACCCAGTCGGCGAGCAGTTCTTC. It codes for CASSPGRDYPVGEQFF.

In DNA form, the CDR3 reads TGCGCCAGCAGCCAGGAGACGGCGAACACTGAAGCTTTCTTT. This codes for CASSQETANTEAFF. The chain is built from TRBV4-1 and TRBJ1-1; D remains ambiguous. Germline V gene lookup returns CDR1 MGHRA and CDR2 YSYEKL. Trimming left V 3 bases short and J 1 base short, with 9 bases between. The CDR3 length is 14 residues.

The rearrangement uses TRBV27 and TRBJ2-7; no firm D call. V shed 0 bases and J shed 3 bases, with 12 bases lying between them. Germline lookup yields CDR1 MNHEY and CDR2 SMNVEV (reference sequence). There are 15 residues in the CDR3. The CDR3 region is CASSLSLDHYYEQYF. In nucleotides, the CDR3 is TGTGCCAGCAGTTTATCGCTCGACCACTACTACGAGCAGTACTTC.

V and J are TRBV27 and TRBJ2-2; TRBD1 matches at 7 bases. The CDR3 runs 18 residues. V lost 5 bases and J lost 2; bases outside the gene matches: 14. Germline lookup yields CDR1 MNHEY and CDR2 SMNVEV (reference sequence). CDR3 protein: CASSPARTGAKNTGELFF. In DNA form, the CDR3 reads TGTGCCAGCAGTCCAGCTAGAACAGGGGCCAAAAACACCGGGGAGCTGTTTTTT.

The rearrangement uses TRBV6-6 and TRBJ2-7, with D possibly TRBD1 on 6 matching bases. The ends were cut back, 2 bases at V and 2 bases at J, with 10 bases in the middle. Germline V lookup: CDR1 MNHNY, CDR2 SVGAGI (reference sequence). The CDR3 loop spans 14 amino acids. CDR3 in DNA: TGTGCCAGCAGTTACCGGACAGACGCCTACGAGCAGTACTTC. Its translation is CASSYRTDAYEQYF.

The chain couples TRBV4-1 to TRBJ2-1; 9 bases are a match to TRBD2. V lost 1 base, J lost 4 bases, and 5 bases stayed unmatched. CDR3 length equals 16 residues. Germline V gene data show CDR1 as MGHRA and CDR2 as YSYEKL. The CDR3 loop reads CASSQAVLAGYNEQFF. CDR3 bases: TGCGCCAGCAGCCAAGCGGTACTAGCGGGTTACAATGAGCAGTTCTTC.

CDR3 DNA: TGTGCCAGCAGTCTAGGGAGGATTGACACTGAAGCTTTCTTT. Translated, it gives CASSLGRIDTEAFF. The chain carries TRBV28 and TRBJ1-1; D is unresolved. CDR1 MDHEN and CDR2 SYDVKM come from the germline V gene. The V gene lost 5 bases and the J gene lost 3 bases, with 13 bases spanning the gap. This CDR3 is built from 14 residues.

This clone was detected a few times. This chain links TRBV25-1 with TRBJ2-1, with D perhaps TRBD2 (6 bases). V was shortened by 6 bases and J by 14 bases, with 14 bases between the two germline ends. The germline V gene has CDR1 MGHDK and CDR2 SYGVNS. The CDR3 is 11 residues long. CDR3 bases: TGTGCCAGCAGGGCGGGACTCCAAGAGTTCTTC. This translates into CASRAGLQEFF. The variable domain in full, completed from reference TRBV25-1 and TRBJ2-1, reads EADIYQTPRYLVIGTGKKITLECSQTMGHDKMYWYQQDPGMELHLIHYSYGVNSTEKGDLSSESTVSRIRTEHFPLTLESARPSHTSQYLCASRAGLQEFFGPGTRLTVL.

The rearrangement uses TRBV27 and TRBJ2-3, with a tentative D call TRBD2 (5 bases). This CDR3 region has 16 residues. Germline V CDR1 and CDR2: MNHEY, SMNVEV (reference sequence). V dropped 2 bases and J dropped 1 base, with 13 bases sitting between them. DNA for the CDR3: TGTGCCAGCAGTTTAAGTCCTAGCCTTGGCACAGATACGCAGTATTTT. Its translation: CASSLSPSLGTDTQYF.

The chain has TRBV7-6 and TRBJ2-5; possible D gene TRBD2, 6 bases. The germline gives CDR1 SGHVS, CDR2 FNYEAQ. This CDR3 spans 16 amino acids. The V end was cut by 5 bases, the J end by 5 bases, with 21 bases between. Written as DNA, the CDR3 is TGTGCCAGCAGCGGGGGGACGGGATTCCTTTCGGAGACCCAGTACTTC. Its translation: CASSGGTGFLSETQYF.

In nucleotides, the CDR3 is TGTGCCATCAGTTTAGGGGGCTCCTACAATGAGCAGTTCTTC. Protein product: CAISLGGSYNEQFF. The chain couples TRBV10-3 to TRBJ2-1, with D possibly being TRBD1 (6 bases). The germline V gene encodes CDR1 ENHRY and CDR2 SYGVKD. This CDR3 contains 14 residues. Deletions cut 5 bases from V and 0 bases from J, with 8 bases between.

This clone was counted once. This sequence joins TRBV15 and TRBJ1-5, with a weak D call TRBD1 (6 bases). The CDR3 totals 19 residues. The ends were cut back, 0 bases at V and 5 bases at J, with 23 bases in the middle. Germline V gene sequence: CDR1 LNHNV, CDR2 YYDKDF (reference sequence). CDR3 amino acids: CATSRDFPTGATGYQPQHF. The CDR3 DNA sequence: TGTGCCACCAGCAGAGATTTCCCGACAGGCGCAACCGGGTATCAGCCCCAGCATTTT.

The chain uses TRBV10-2 and TRBJ2-2, with D possibly being TRBD1 (6 bases). Germline CDR1 is WSHSY and CDR2 is SAAADI. The CDR3 totals 15 residues. V lost 8 bases to trimming and J lost 1 base, with 14 bases between them. In DNA, the CDR3 is TGCGCCAGCCGCGTCTCGGGACAGAACACCGGGGAGCTGTTTTTT. Its protein is CASRVSGQNTGELFF.

The chain employs TRBV25-1 and TRBJ2-2, with D hard to call. The V end was cut by 5 bases, the J end by 7 bases, with 11 bases between. There are 13 residues in the CDR3. CDR1 and CDR2 from the germline V gene are MGHDK and SYGVNS. CDR3 sequence reads: CASSTYVGGELFF. The DNA of the CDR3 is TGTGCCAGCAGTACCTACGTTGGCGGGGAGCTGTTTTTT.

V usage is TRBV13 and J usage is TRBJ1-2; maybe TRBD1 (5 bases). Germline values: CDR1 PRHDT, CDR2 FYEKMQ (reference sequence). CDR3 length: 13 amino acids. Trimming cost V 2 bases and J 7 bases, with 11 bases left between them. CDR3 amino acids: CASSLRGALGYTF. For the CDR3, the DNA is TGTGCCAGCAGCTTAAGGGGCGCGCTTGGCTACACCTTC. The full variable domain, its missing parts supplied by reference TRBV13 and TRBJ1-2, is AAGVIQSPRHLIKEKRETATLKCYPIPRHDTVYWYQQGPGQDPQFLISFYEKMQSDKGSIPDRFSAQQFSDYHSELNMSSLELGDSALYFCASSLRGALGYTFGSGTRLTVV.

V usage is TRBV7-8 and J usage is TRBJ2-7; TRBD1 matches at 9 bases. Germline V lookup: CDR1 SGHVS, CDR2 FQNEAQ. V was clipped by 5 bases and J by 6 bases; unmatched bases: 17. This CDR3 is 17 amino acids long. The CDR3 sequence is CASSHYEAGTGMGEQYF. The CDR3 region has the DNA TGTGCCAGCAGCCACTACGAGGCCGGGACAGGGATGGGCGAGCAGTACTTC.

This sequence joins TRBV4-1 and TRBJ2-1; TRBD2 matches 13 bases. CDR3 length equals 15 residues. From germline, CDR1 is MGHRA and CDR2 YSYEKL. The trim removed 1 base at V and 9 bases at J, leaving 3 bases unmatched. The CDR3 region is CASSQGTSGGGEQFF. For the CDR3, the DNA is TGCGCCAGCAGCCAAGGGACTAGCGGGGGTGGTGAGCAGTTCTTC.

The chain couples TRBV6-6 to TRBJ2-1, with 7 nucleotides matching TRBD2. This CDR3 contains 16 residues. Germline loops: CDR1 MNHNY, CDR2 SVGAGI (reference sequence). Losses at the gene ends were 6 bases for V and 5 bases for J; bases not matched to a gene: 13. The CDR3: CASSPLGEGLNNEQFF. The CDR3 DNA reads as TGTGCCAGCAGCCCCTTGGGGGAGGGCCTAAACAATGAGCAGTTCTTC.

The V call is TRBV4-1, the J call TRBJ1-3; D ambiguous. The germline gives CDR1 MGHRA, CDR2 YSYEKL. Trimming removed 1 base at V and 2 bases at J, with 6 bases between. The CDR3 has 14 residues. The CDR3 protein is CASSQGGPGNTIYF. CDR3 bases: TGCGCCAGCAGCCAAGGAGGTCCTGGAAACACCATATATTTT.

In the case of this clone: Other DNA variants within this sample encode the same CDR3. The gene calls are TRBV6-5 and TRBJ1-5, with D perhaps matching TRBD1 (5 bases). The CDR3 is 13 residues long. V was trimmed by 6 bases and J by 7 bases, leaving 13 bases between them. The V gene's germline CDR1 is MNHEY and CDR2 SVGAGI. The CDR3 nucleotides are TGTGCCAGCAGGGCAGGGTATGGCCAGCCCCAGCATTTT. It is translated as CASRAGYGQPQHF.

J is TRBJ2-7 and V is TRBV5-6, with a possible D match to TRBD1 (5 bases). CDR3 size: 13 residues. Germline assignment: CDR1 SGHDT and CDR2 YYEEEE. V lost 1 base and J 3 bases, leaving 8 bases between the germline ends. Here the CDR3 DNA reads TGTGCCAGCAGCTTGTCACAGGTCTACGAGCAGTACTTC. It codes for CASSLSQVYEQYF.

A few counts support this clone. The V call is TRBV6-4, the J call TRBJ1-4; 7 bases are a match to TRBD1. J lost 12 bases, V lost 5 bases, and 3 bases had no gene match. The CDR3 is made up of 11 amino acids. In germline, CDR1 is MRHNA, CDR2 SNTAGT. CDR3: CASSSTGELFF. The DNA of the CDR3 is TGTGCCAGCAGTTCAACAGGGGAACTGTTTTTT.

CDR3 coding DNA: TGTGCCAGCAGTGAAATCACAGGACACGAGCAGTACTTC. This gives the protein CASSEITGHEQYF. The chain recombines TRBV6-1 with TRBJ2-7, with D possibly matching TRBD1 (5 bases). Trimming took off 2 bases at V and 5 bases at J, with 10 bases between the two ends. Germline V lookup: CDR1 MNHNS, CDR2 SASEGT. The CDR3 extends over 13 amino acids.

This rearrangement joins TRBV6-5 to TRBJ2-1, with 8 bases matching TRBD2. Per germline, CDR1 MNHEY and CDR2 SVGAGI. The CDR3 contains 16 residues. V lost 3 bases to trimming and J lost 7 bases; unmatched junction nucleotides: 11. CDR3 DNA sequence: TGTGCCAGCAGTTATCCCCGGGAGGGCCGAAGAAATGAGCAGTTCTTC. This gives the protein CASSYPREGRRNEQFF.

This rearrangement joins TRBV28 to TRBJ1-1, with a weak D call TRBD1 (5 bases). Trimming removed 1 base from V and 6 bases from J, with 12 bases in between. This CDR3 spans 14 amino acids. Germline CDR1 reads MDHEN; CDR2 reads SYDVKM. This CDR3 is CASSLSWGAPEAFF. In DNA, the CDR3 is TGTGCCAGCAGTTTATCTTGGGGCGCCCCTGAAGCTTTCTTT.

This clone was picked up one time. This rearrangement joins TRBV19 to TRBJ2-7, with D possibly being TRBD2 (5 bases). V was trimmed by 5 bases and J by 4 bases, leaving 12 bases between them. The CDR3 loop spans 13 amino acids. Germline CDR1 reads LNHDA; CDR2 reads SQIVND (reference sequence). The CDR3 loop is CASSQAAGYEQYF. In DNA, the CDR3 is TGTGCCAGTAGTCAGGCTGCGGGTTACGAGCAGTACTTC.

J is TRBJ2-4 and V is TRBV9; 9 bases are shared with TRBD1. Trimming removed 6 bases from V and 8 bases from J; junction bases left unmatched: 12. This CDR3 has 15 amino acids. Germline lookup yields CDR1 SGDLS and CDR2 YYNGEE. CDR3 coding DNA: TGTGCCAGCACCCGGACAGGGGCGGGTGTGGACATTCAGTACTTC. Translating it yields CASTRTGAGVDIQYF.

V is TRBV5-6 and J is TRBJ2-7; TRBD1 matches 10 bases. V was clipped by 3 bases and J by 4 bases; unmatched bases: 7. Germline-derived CDR1 and CDR2 are SGHDT and YYEEEE. This CDR3 contains 15 residues. The CDR3 loop is CASSWGQGRYYEQYF. CDR3 DNA: TGTGCCAGCAGCTGGGGACAGGGGAGGTATTACGAGCAGTACTTC.